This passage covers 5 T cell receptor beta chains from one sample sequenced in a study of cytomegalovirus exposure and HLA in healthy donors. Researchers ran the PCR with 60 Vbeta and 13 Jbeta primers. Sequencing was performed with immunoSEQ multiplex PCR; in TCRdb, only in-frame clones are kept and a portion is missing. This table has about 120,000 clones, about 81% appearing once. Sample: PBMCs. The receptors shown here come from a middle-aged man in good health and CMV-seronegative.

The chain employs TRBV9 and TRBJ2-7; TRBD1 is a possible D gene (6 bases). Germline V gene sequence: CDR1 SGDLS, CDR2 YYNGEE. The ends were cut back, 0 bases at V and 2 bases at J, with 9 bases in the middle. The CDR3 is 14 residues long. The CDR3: CASSVGDTTYEQYF. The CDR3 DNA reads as TGTGCCAGCAGCGTAGGGGACACTACCTACGAGCAGTACTTC.

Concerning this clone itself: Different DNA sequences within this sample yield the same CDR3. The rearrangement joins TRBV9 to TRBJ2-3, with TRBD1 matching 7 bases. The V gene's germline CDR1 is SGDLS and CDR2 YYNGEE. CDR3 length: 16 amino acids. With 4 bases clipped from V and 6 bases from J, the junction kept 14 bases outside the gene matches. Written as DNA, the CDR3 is TGTGCCAGCAGCCCCCCAGGGACAGAGATGGCGGATACGCAGTATTTT. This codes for CASSPPGTEMADTQYF.

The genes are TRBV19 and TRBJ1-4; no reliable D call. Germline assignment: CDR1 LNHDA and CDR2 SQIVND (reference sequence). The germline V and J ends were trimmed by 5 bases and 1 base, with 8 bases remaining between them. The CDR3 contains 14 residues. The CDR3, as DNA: TGTGCCAGTAGTGACTGGGTAACTAATGAAAAACTGTTTTTT. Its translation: CASSDWVTNEKLFF.

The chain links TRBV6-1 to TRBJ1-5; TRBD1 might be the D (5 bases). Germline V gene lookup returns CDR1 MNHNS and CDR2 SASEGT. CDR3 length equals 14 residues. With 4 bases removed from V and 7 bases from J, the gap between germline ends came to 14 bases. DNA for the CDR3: TGTGCCAGCAGTGGGGCGGGGGTGGCACAGCCCCAGCATTTT. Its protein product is CASSGAGVAQPQHF.

CDR3 sequence: CASSTLPPRGNYGYTF. The CDR3 DNA reads TGTGCCAGTAGTACCCTCCCTCCTCGAGGGAATTATGGCTACACCTTC. The chain is built from TRBV19 and TRBJ1-2, with unresolved D. Germline-derived CDR1 and CDR2 are LNHDA and SQIVND (reference sequence). Trimming pared 4 bases from V and 5 bases from J, leaving 20 bases between. The CDR3 is 16 residues long. Together with reference TRBV19 and TRBJ1-2, the CDR3 gives the full variable domain: DGGITQSPKYLFRKEGQNVTLSCEQNLNHDAMYWYRQDPGQGLRLIYYSQIVNDFQKGDIAEGYSVSREKKESFPLTVTSAQKNPTAFYLCASSTLPPRGNYGYTFGSGTRLTVV.